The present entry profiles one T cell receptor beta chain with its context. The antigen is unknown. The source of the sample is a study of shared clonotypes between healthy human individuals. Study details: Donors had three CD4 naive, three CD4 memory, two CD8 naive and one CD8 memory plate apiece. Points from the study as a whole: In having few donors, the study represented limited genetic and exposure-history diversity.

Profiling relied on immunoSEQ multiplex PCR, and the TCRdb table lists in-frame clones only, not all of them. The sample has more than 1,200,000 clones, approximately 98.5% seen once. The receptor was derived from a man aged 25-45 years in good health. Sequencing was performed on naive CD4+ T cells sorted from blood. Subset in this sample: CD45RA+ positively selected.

The CDR3 region has the DNA TGTGCCAGCAGCTTCGGCTACACTTACAATGAGCAGTTCTTC. As protein: CASSFGYTYNEQFF. The chain joins TRBV7-9 to TRBJ2-1; the D is unclear. Trimming left V 3 bases short and J 4 bases short, with 10 bases between. The CDR3 totals 14 residues. Germline CDR1 and CDR2: SEHNR and FQNEAQ (reference sequence).